The 11 T cell receptor beta chains below all came from one sample that was sequenced in a study of T cell clusters in autoimmune cytopenias (dated by TCRdb to about 2019). Sequencing relied on an Illumina MiSeq. TRB rearrangements were amplified by multiplex PCR using a touch-down protocol with TRB-A and TRB-B primer pools mixed in one tube. Each CDR3 protein sequence appears as one entry after TCRdb reprocessed the reads, and no DNA is included. Per the sample table, the count is a few thousand distinct CDR3 sequences. The ten largest clones add up to 55% to 60% of the sample. Each sample's TRB amplification started from around 230 ng of peripheral blood genomic DNA, which corresponds to tens of thousands of genome equivalents. The sample was also reused in another study, on T cell repertoires in aging, cancer and after chemotherapy.

Source material: peripheral blood. These receptors originate from a human donor with an autoimmune cytopenia or autoimmune hepatitis (not recorded which).

The chain has TRBV12-3 or TRBV12-4 and TRBJ2-2. The CDR3 runs 14 residues. CDR3 region: CASRDVGKAGELFF.

By frequency, this clonotype is medium-sized (0.01 to 0.1%). The CDR3 spells CASSPPGQNTGELFF. This chain joins TRBV18 and TRBJ2-2. Germline V gives CDR1 KGHSH, CDR2 LQKENI. The CDR3 contains 15 residues.

The chain employs TRBV24-1 and TRBJ2-3. The CDR3 consists of 14 residues. The germline CDR1 and CDR2 sequences are KGHDR and SFDVKD. CDR3 region: CATSERFSTDTQYF.

By frequency, this clonotype registers medium-sized. This rearrangement joins TRBV30 to TRBJ1-5. The germline gives CDR1 GTSNPN, CDR2 SVGIG (reference sequence). The CDR3 is 12 amino acids. The CDR3 sequence: CAWSQTGQPQHF.

The rearrangement joins TRBV18 to TRBJ1-3. Germline CDR1 reads KGHSH; CDR2 reads LQKENI. The CDR3 covers 15 residues. The CDR3 is CASSPQSTRKNTIYF.

The chain uses TRBV5-1 and TRBJ1-1. This CDR3 contains 14 residues. Germline V gene lookup returns CDR1 SGHRS and CDR2 YFSETQ. CDR3 region: CASRLGEASTEAFF.

This clonotype shows up as medium-sized (0.01 to 0.1%) by frequency. V is TRBV19 and J is TRBJ2-3. The germline CDR1 and CDR2 sequences are LNHDA and SQIVND (reference sequence). The CDR3 runs to 13 residues. The CDR3 spells CASSIAGADTQYF. Combining the CDR3 with reference TRBV19 and TRBJ2-3 gives the whole variable domain DGGITQSPKYLFRKEGQNVTLSCEQNLNHDAMYWYRQDPGQGLRLIYYSQIVNDFQKGDIAEGYSVSREKKESFPLTVTSAQKNPTAFYLCASSIAGADTQYFGPGTRLTVL.

This clonotype is classed as large by frequency. The chain carries TRBV29-1 and TRBJ2-2; TCRdb's assignment of TRBD1 cannot be checked, as there is no DNA. The germline CDR1 and CDR2 sequences are SQVTM and ANQGSEA. The CDR3 loop spans 14 amino acids. CDR3 sequence reads: CSVEMGDSTGELFF.

According to its frequency, this clonotype is medium-sized. J is TRBJ2-3 and V is TRBV5-6. CDR3 size: 12 residues. In germline, CDR1 is SGHDT, CDR2 YYEEEE. The CDR3 here is CASGPNTDTQYF.

CDR3 region: CASSPGTGGNQPQHF. The chain combines TRBV5-6 with TRBJ1-5; TCRdb's D call of TRBD1 is untestable without DNA. Germline V gives CDR1 SGHDT, CDR2 YYEEEE. The CDR3 covers 15 residues. Supplemented by reference TRBV5-6 and TRBJ1-5, the full variable domain reads DAGVTQSPTHLIKTRGQQVTLRCSPKSGHDTVSWYQQALGQGPQFIFQYYEEEERQRGNFPDRFSGHQFPNYSSELNVNALLLGDSALYLCASSPGTGGNQPQHFGDGTRLSIL.

By frequency, this clonotype registers large. The V and J genes are TRBV29-1 and TRBJ2-7; checking the TCRdb D call of TRBD1 is not possible without DNA. The CDR3 loop spans 14 amino acids. CDR1 and CDR2 from the germline V gene are SQVTM and ANQGSEA. CDR3 sequence reads: CSVYDQDKPYEQYF.